The source of this T cell receptor beta chain is a study of blood T cell repertoires in COVID-19. Germline V gives CDR1 MNHEY, CDR2 SVGAGI. V dropped 6 bases and J dropped 1 base, with 14 bases sitting between them. This CDR3 has 15 amino acids. Methods used by the authors: Estimation of nucleated cell counts was performed using reference gene primer amplification. The protocol was immunoSEQ multiplex PCR, while the TCRdb copy is restricted to in-frame clones and leaves out a portion. The DNA gave D and trimming, while V, J and clone size come from that table. The data show about 340,000 clones, around 88% seen once.

The chain has TRBV6-5 and TRBJ2-3; no reliable D call. The sequenced sample was peripheral blood. This clonotype was sampled from a woman aged 55-69 years with COVID-19, enrolled during active disease. The CDR3 spells CASRMNSMGTDTQYF. CDR3 nucleotide sequence: TGTGCCAGCAGGATGAACAGTATGGGCACAGATACGCAGTATTTT.